The source of this T cell receptor (beta chain) is a study of CD8 T cells in Susac syndrome (dated by TCRdb to 2018 to 2020). With regard to the full study: Repertoire sequencing was used to test whether CD8+ T cell activation and differentiation in Susac syndrome was antigen driven. Study-wide conclusions, independent of this receptor: The TCR sequencing and HLA analysis was acknowledged to have included a relatively small number of individuals.

High-throughput TCR beta sequencing profiled peripheral blood CD8+ and CD4+ T cells from healthy donors, Susac syndrome patients and multiple sclerosis patients. The healthy donors served as controls matched for age and sex. Bulk CD8+ and CD4+ T cells were purified magnetically by negative isolation, whereas CD8+ TEMRA cells were enriched by FACS. Blood was drawn into EDTA tubes, processed within 24 hours, and PBMCs were isolated by density gradient centrifugation. PBMCs destined for TCR sequencing were cryopreserved in liquid nitrogen and later thawed in a 37 °C water bath. The sorted or isolated CD4+, CD8+ and CD8+ TEMRA cells reached a purity of at least 90%. RNA was extracted with the RNeasy kit and roughly 0.45 to 1 ug was reverse transcribed using random hexamers. The immunoSEQ multiplex PCR assay, which covers 54 Vbeta and 13 Jbeta segments, was used to amplify TCR beta CDR3 regions. PCR amplification bias was corrected by using a synthetic template baseline for primer optimization and computational correction. The source study handled its data this way. Reads were annotated to V, D and J genes according to IMGT and were analyzed with immunoSEQ Analyzer, with only productive sequences retained. Clonality was calculated as one minus the Shannon entropy normalized by log2 of the number of productive unique sequences. For each patient and control, public and private clones were evaluated within the 100 most prevalent clones. Susac-specific clones were defined as absent from healthy and MS cohorts, 850 to 1,300 published viral clones and other ImmuneACCESS disease sequences. Using fastp at Q25 and MiXCR, TCRdb reprocessed the public reads and kept productive beta chains. Duplicate CDR3 protein sequences are folded into a single record with the most common DNA and genes. The V and J calls come from TCRdb's annotation, not from the publication. Across this sample there are 150,000 to 200,000 distinct CDR3 sequences, with about 95% seen only once. The top ten hold approximately 0.098% of the sample.

Compared with germline, V lacks 4 bases and J lacks 6 bases; bases without a gene match: 12. The CDR3 goes from the cysteine to the phenylalanine over 16 residues. Of the read, only the CDR3 DNA is kept; its 48 bases are in frame from base 1. CDR1 and CDR2, looked up from the germline V gene, are SGHRS and YFSETQ. Only a few counts were recorded for this clonotype. Its antigen specificity is not known. No much larger clone exists at a distance of one base, and base qualities are not known. The chain was built from TRBV5-1 and TRBJ2-1; 8 bases in the junction line up with TRBD2. This receptor was identified in a human donor in good health. Sequenced: CD4+ T cells from PBMCs. The CDR3: CASSPSWTGGPNEQFF. The nucleotide sequence is given as TGCGCCAGCAGCCCATCATGGACGGGAGGGCCCAATGAGCAGTTCTTC.